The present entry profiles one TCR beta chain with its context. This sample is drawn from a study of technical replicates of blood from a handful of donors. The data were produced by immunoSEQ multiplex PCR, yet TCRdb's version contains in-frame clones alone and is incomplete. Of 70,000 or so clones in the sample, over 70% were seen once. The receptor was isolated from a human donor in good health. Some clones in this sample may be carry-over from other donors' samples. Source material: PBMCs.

The CDR3 DNA reads TGTGCCAGCATTTCGGCGGCAGGGAACATTCAGTACTTC. Translated: CASISAAGNIQYF. The chain uses TRBV7-9 and TRBJ2-4; maybe TRBD1 (5 bases). Germline V CDR1 and CDR2: SEHNR, FQNEAQ (reference sequence). The CDR3 has 13 amino acids. Deletions cut 7 bases from V and 7 bases from J, with 14 bases between.